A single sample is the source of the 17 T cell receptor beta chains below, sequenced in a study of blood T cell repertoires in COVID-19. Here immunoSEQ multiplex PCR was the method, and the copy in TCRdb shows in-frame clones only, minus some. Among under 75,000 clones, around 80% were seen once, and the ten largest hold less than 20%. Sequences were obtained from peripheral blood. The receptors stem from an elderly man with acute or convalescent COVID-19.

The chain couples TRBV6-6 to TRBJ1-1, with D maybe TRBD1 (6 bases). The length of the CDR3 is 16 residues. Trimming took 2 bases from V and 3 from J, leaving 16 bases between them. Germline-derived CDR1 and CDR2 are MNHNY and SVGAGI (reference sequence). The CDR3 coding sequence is TGTGCCAGCAGTTACATTACAGGGTCGGGTGACACTGAAGCTTTCTTT. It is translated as CASSYITGSGDTEAFF.

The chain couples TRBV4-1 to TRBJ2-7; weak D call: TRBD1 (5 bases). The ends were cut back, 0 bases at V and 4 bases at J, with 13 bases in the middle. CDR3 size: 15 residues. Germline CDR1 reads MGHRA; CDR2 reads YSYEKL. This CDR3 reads CASSQETGQRYEQYF. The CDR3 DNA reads TGCGCCAGCAGCCAAGAAACAGGTCAAAGATACGAGCAGTACTTC.

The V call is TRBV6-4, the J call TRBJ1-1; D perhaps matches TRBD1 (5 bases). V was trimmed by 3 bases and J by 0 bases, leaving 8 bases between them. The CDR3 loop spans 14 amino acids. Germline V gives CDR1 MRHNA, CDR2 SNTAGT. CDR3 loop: CASSETEMNTEAFF. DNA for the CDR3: TGTGCCAGCAGTGAGACAGAGATGAACACTGAAGCTTTCTTT.

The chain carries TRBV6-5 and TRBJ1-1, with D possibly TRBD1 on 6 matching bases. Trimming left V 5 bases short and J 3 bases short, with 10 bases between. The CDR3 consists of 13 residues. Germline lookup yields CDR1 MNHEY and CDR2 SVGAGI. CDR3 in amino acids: CASSKDRDTEAFF. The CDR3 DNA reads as TGTGCCAGCAGTAAGGACAGAGACACTGAAGCTTTCTTT.

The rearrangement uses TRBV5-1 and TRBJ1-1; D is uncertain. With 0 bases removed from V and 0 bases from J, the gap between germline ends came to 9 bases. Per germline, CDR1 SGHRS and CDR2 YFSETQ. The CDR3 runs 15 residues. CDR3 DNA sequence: TGCGCCAGCAGCTTGGGCACAGTGATGAACACTGAAGCTTTCTTT. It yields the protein CASSLGTVMNTEAFF.

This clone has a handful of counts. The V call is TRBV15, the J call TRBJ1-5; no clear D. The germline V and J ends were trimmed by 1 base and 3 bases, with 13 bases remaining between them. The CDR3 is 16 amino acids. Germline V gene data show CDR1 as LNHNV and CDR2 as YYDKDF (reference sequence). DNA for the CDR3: TGTGCCACCAGCAGAGGTAGCAGATCTTCCAATCAGCCCCAGCATTTT. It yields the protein CATSRGSRSSNQPQHF. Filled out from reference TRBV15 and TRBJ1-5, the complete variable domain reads DAMVIQNPRYQVTQFGKPVTLSCSQTLNHNVMYWYQQKSSQAPKLLFHYYDKDFNNEADTPDNFQSRRPNTSFCFLDIRSPGLGDTAMYLCATSRGSRSSNQPQHFGDGTRLSIL.

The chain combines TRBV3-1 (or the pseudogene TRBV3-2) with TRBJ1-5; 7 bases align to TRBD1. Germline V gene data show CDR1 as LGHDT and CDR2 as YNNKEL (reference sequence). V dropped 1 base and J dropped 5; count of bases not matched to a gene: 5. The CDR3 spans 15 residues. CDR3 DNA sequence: TGTGCCAGCAGCCAAGCACCGACAGGGCATCAGCCCCAGCATTTT. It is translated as CASSQAPTGHQPQHF.

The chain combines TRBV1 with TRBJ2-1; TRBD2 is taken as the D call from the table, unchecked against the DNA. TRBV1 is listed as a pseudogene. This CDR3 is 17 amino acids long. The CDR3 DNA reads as TGCACCAGCAGCCAAGCTTCTAGCGGGTCCCCAGAAGGGGAGCAGTTCTTC. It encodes CTSSQASSGSPEGEQFF.

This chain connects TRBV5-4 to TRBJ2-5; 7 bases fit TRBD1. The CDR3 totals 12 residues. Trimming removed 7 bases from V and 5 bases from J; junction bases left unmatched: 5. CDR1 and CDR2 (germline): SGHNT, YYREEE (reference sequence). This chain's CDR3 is CASSGQRETQYF. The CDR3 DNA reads TGTGCCAGCTCGGGACAGCGGGAGACCCAGTACTTC.

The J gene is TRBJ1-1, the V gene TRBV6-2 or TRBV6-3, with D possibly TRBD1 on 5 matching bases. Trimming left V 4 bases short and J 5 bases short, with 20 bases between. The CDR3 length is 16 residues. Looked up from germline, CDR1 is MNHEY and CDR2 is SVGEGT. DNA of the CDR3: TGTGCCAGCAGTTCAGCCCTTGGGCCAGGGAAGACTGAAGCTTTCTTT. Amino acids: CASSSALGPGKTEAFF.

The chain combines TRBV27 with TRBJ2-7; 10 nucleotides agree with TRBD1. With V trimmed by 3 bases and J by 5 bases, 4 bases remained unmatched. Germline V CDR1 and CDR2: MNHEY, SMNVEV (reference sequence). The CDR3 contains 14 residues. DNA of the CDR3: TGTGCCAGCAGTTTCGACAGGGGGCGCGACGAGCAGTACTTC. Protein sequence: CASSFDRGRDEQYF.

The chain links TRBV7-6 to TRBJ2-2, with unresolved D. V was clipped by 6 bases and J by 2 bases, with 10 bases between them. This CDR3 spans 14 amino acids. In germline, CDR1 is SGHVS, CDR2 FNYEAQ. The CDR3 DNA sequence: TGTGCCAGCAGAACCACAGTTAACACCGGGGAGCTGTTTTTT. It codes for CASRTTVNTGELFF.

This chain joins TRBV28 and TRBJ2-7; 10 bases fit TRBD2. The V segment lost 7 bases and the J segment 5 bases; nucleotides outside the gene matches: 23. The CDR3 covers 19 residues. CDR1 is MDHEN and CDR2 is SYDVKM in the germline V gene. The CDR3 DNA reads TGTGCCAGCATCCCCTCCTGGCTAGCGGGAGCGGGGGGTTTGGACGAGCAGTACTTC. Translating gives CASIPSWLAGAGGLDEQYF.

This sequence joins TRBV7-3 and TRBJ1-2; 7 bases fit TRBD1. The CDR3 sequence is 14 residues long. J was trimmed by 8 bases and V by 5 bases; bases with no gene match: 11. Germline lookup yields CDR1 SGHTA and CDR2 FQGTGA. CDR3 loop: CASSPTGQDVGYTF. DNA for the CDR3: TGTGCCAGCAGCCCTACCGGACAGGATGTGGGCTACACCTTC.

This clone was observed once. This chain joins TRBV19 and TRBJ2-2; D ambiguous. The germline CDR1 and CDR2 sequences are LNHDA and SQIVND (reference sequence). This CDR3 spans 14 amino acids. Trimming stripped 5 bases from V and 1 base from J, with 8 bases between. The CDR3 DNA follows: TGTGCCAGTAGTCTCAGTCGGAACACCGGGGAGCTGTTTTTT. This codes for CASSLSRNTGELFF.

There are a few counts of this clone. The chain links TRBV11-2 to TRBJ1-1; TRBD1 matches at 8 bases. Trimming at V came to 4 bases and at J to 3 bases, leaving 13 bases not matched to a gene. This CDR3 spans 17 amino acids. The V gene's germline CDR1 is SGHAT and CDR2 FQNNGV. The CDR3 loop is CASSSPSLQGGHTEAFF. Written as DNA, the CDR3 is TGTGCCAGCAGCTCCCCTTCCTTACAGGGGGGACACACTGAAGCTTTCTTT. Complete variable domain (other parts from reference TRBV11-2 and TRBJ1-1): EAGVAQSPRYKIIEKRQSVAFWCNPISGHATLYWYQQILGQGPKLLIQFQNNGVVDDSQLPKDRFSAERLKGVDSTLKIQPAKLEDSAVYLCASSSPSLQGGHTEAFFGQGTRLTVV.

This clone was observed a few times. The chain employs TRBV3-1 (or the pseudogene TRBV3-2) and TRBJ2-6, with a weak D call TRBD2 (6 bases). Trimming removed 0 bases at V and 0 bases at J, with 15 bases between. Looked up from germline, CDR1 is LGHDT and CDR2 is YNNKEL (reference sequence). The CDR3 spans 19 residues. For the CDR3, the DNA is TGTGCCAGCAGCCAAGATTCCCGGGGGATTGGCTCTGGGGCCAACGTCCTGACTTTC. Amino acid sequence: CASSQDSRGIGSGANVLTF.